This T cell receptor beta chain emerged from a study of blood T cell repertoires in COVID-19. Background on the study: Material from acute and convalescent COVID-19 was sourced from the United States, Italy and Spain.

The repertoire was sequenced with immunoSEQ multiplex PCR; TCRdb's copy has only in-frame clones and lacks some. This repertoire shows about 320,000 clones, about 89% found once; its top ten account for approximately 5%. In Cohort 3, a recovered donor had either two negative PCRs, clearance, or symptom resolution. This CDR3 region has 16 residues. Per germline, CDR1 SGHTA and CDR2 FQGNSA. Trimming took off 1 base at V and 0 bases at J, with 10 bases between the two ends. The TCR comes from a man aged 55 to 70 who had recovered from COVID-19. Sample: PBMCs or T cells enriched from blood (not recorded which). The genes are TRBV7-2 and TRBJ1-5, with D possibly matching TRBD1 (6 bases). This CDR3 is CASSLVGGPSNQPQHF. The CDR3 region has the DNA TGTGCCAGCAGCTTAGTTGGGGGCCCTAGCAATCAGCCCCAGCATTTT.